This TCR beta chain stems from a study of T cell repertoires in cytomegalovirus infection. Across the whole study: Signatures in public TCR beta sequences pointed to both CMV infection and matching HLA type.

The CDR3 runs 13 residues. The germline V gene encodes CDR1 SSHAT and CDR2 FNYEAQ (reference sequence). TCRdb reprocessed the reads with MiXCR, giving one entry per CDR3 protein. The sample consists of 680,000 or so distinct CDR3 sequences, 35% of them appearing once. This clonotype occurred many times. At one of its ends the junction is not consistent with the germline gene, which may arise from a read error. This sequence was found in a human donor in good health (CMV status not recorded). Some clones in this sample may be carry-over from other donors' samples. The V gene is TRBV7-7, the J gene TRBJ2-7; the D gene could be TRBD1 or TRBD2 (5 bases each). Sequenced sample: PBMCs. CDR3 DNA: TGTGCTAGCAGCCCAATTGGGACGGGCGAGCAGTACTTC. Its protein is CASSPIGTGEQYF.